The 25 T cell receptor beta chains below were found in one sample sequenced in a study of molecular identifiers for immune sequencing clone quantification. TCRdb reprocessed the PCR reads via MiXCR and lists one record per CDR3 protein. Of over 600,000 distinct CDR3 sequences listed, 15% to 20% were seen once; the top ten hold roughly 0.9%. Input material: naive CD8+ T cells from blood, with Jurkat cell RNA spiked in. Subset in this sample: FACS-sorted CD8+CD4-CCR7+CD45RA+ naive T cells. These receptors all stem from a human donor in good health. Some libraries in this study had Jurkat cell RNA spiked in.

This clonotype was picked up many times. The chain combines TRBV6-2 or TRBV6-3 with TRBJ1-5; 7 bases are a match to TRBD1. The CDR3 is 14 residues long. With 2 bases clipped from V and 6 bases from J, the junction kept 4 bases outside the gene matches. Per the germline V gene, CDR1 is MNHEY and CDR2 is SVGEGT. CDR3 region: CASSYLGGSQPQHF. The DNA for the CDR3 is TGTGCCAGCAGTTACCTAGGGGGCTCTCAGCCCCAGCATTTT.

This clonotype was seen at least ten times. The CDR3 sequence is CASSGRIGQETQYF. The DNA for the CDR3 is TGTGCCAGCAGCGGGCGGATCGGGCAAGAGACCCAGTACTTC. The J gene is TRBJ2-5, the V gene TRBV13; D remains unclear. The CDR3 has 14 amino acids. V lost 5 bases and J 2 bases, leaving 12 bases between the germline ends. The germline CDR1 and CDR2 sequences are PRHDT and FYEKMQ (reference sequence).

This clonotype was seen many times. The chain employs TRBV6-2 or TRBV6-3 and TRBJ2-3, with 11 bases that match TRBD2. The J segment lost 4 bases and the V segment lost 7 bases, leaving 7 bases of the junction unmatched. This CDR3 is built from 15 residues. Germline-derived CDR1 and CDR2 are MNHEY and SVGEGT. CDR3 loop: CASKTSGDLPDTQYF. The CDR3 DNA follows: TGTGCCAGCAAGACTAGCGGGGACCTCCCAGATACGCAGTATTTT.

In DNA form, the CDR3 reads TGTGCCAGCAGCTGGACTAGCTACTCCGGGGCCAACGTCCTGACTTTC. It specifies CASSWTSYSGANVLTF. V gene TRBV7-2 combines with J gene TRBJ2-6; 8 nucleotides align to TRBD2. The CDR3 runs to 16 residues. With 4 bases clipped from V and 4 bases from J, the junction kept 6 bases outside the gene matches. Looked up from germline, CDR1 is SGHTA and CDR2 is FQGNSA.

This clonotype was observed at least ten times. The chain uses TRBV4-2 and TRBJ1-2; no clear D gene. This CDR3 is 16 amino acids long. CDR1 is LGHNA and CDR2 is YNFKEQ in the germline V gene. Trimming stripped 0 bases from V and 4 bases from J, with 15 bases between. In nucleotides, the CDR3 is TGTGCCAGCAGCCAAGATAGTGTAGAGGGTACCTATGGCTACACCTTC. Residues: CASSQDSVEGTYGYTF.

This clonotype was detected only a few times. The rearrangement uses TRBV27 and TRBJ2-7; D possibly uses TRBD1 or TRBD2 (5 bases each). From germline, CDR1 is MNHEY and CDR2 SMNVEV (reference sequence). This CDR3 spans 14 amino acids. V lost 4 bases, J lost 2 bases, and 12 bases lay in between. The CDR3 DNA sequence: TGTGCCAGCAGTTATGGGACCTCCGCCTACGAGCAGTACTTC. It encodes CASSYGTSAYEQYF.

This clonotype was seen many times. V and J are TRBV6-6 and TRBJ2-7; 7 bases line up with TRBD2. Germline values: CDR1 MNHNY, CDR2 SVGAGI (reference sequence). The ends lost 7 bases at V and 5 bases at J; junction bases unmatched: 5. The CDR3 has 12 amino acids. The CDR3 loop is CASNAGVHEQYF. CDR3 sequence (DNA): TGTGCCAGCAACGCGGGAGTTCACGAGCAGTACTTC.

Here the CDR3 reads CASSKQLRARKVGDTQYF. As DNA, the CDR3 is TGTGCCAGCAGCAAACAACTGCGGGCACGTAAAGTTGGAGATACGCAGTATTTT. The gene calls are TRBV27 and TRBJ2-3, with D possibly matching TRBD2 (5 bases). This CDR3 contains 18 residues. Trimming took off 6 bases at V and 5 bases at J, with 27 bases between the two ends. CDR1 is MNHEY, CDR2 SMNVEV, per germline (reference sequence).

This clonotype was observed at least ten times. The chain is built from TRBV7-2 and TRBJ1-1; no clear D gene. Germline V gene lookup returns CDR1 SGHTA and CDR2 FQGNSA. CDR3 length: 13 amino acids. Trimming left V 4 bases short and J 5 bases short, with 11 bases between. The CDR3 region has the DNA TGTGCCAGCAGCTCCCTGGCGGGGACTGAAGCTTTCTTT. Protein product: CASSSLAGTEAFF. The full variable domain, in which reference TRBV7-2 and TRBJ1-1 provide the parts outside the CDR3, is GAGVSQSPSNKVTEKGKDVELRCDPISGHTALYWYRQSLGQGLEFLIYFQGNSAPDKSGLPSDRFSAERTGGSVSTLTIQRTQQEDSAVYLCASSSLAGTEAFFGQGTRLTVV.

Comment on this clonotype: Possible read error: a much larger clone is one base away. The CDR3 DNA sequence: TGTGCCAGCAGTAAGGGACGGGGAAGTCTTGGCAATCAGCCCCAGCATTTT. It translates to CASSKGRGSLGNQPQHF. The gene calls are TRBV6-2 or TRBV6-3 and TRBJ1-5, with D possibly being TRBD1 (5 bases). The CDR3 is 17 amino acids. The germline V gene encodes CDR1 MNHEY and CDR2 SVGEGT. The V end lost 5 bases, the J end lost 2 bases, and 19 bases lay between the germline ends.

V gene TRBV5-5 combines with J gene TRBJ2-7; 7 bases are a match to TRBD1. Germline V gene data show CDR1 as SGHKS and CDR2 as YYEKEE (reference sequence). The CDR3 consists of 14 residues. With V trimmed by 1 base and J by 4 bases, 5 bases remained unmatched. The CDR3 loop reads CASSLHRGGYEQYF. The CDR3 nucleotides read TGTGCCAGCAGCTTGCACAGGGGTGGATACGAGCAGTACTTC.

Regarding this clonotype: Because the CDR3 is missing its conserved closing phenylalanine or tryptophan, this is likely a read error. This chain joins TRBV4-1 and TRBJ2-3; perhaps TRBD2 as D (5 bases). V was pared by 0 bases and J by 4 bases, with 14 bases between. The germline CDR1 and CDR2 sequences are MGHRA and YSYEKL. This CDR3 has 16 amino acids. Written as DNA, the CDR3 is TGCGCCAGCAGCCAAGAGTACGGGATAGAGTCAGATACGCAGTATTCT. Translating gives CASSQEYGIESDTQYS.

This chain connects TRBV27 to TRBJ1-1, with D possibly TRBD1 on 6 matching bases. CDR1 and CDR2 (germline): MNHEY, SMNVEV (reference sequence). The CDR3 runs 14 residues. V lost 2 bases and J lost 1, with 8 bases in between. The CDR3 loop is CASSLQGQNTEAFF. For the CDR3, the DNA is TGTGCCAGCAGTTTACAGGGGCAGAACACTGAAGCTTTCTTT.

This clonotype was picked up many times. J is TRBJ1-3 and V is TRBV4-2; no firm D call. The CDR3 totals 11 residues. Trimming shortened V by 11 bases and J by 2 bases, and 7 bases separated the two germline ends. Germline V CDR1 and CDR2: LGHNA, YNFKEQ. CDR3 coding DNA: TGTGCCTGCGGTACTGGAAACACCATATATTTT. Its translation: CACGTGNTIYF.

A note on this clonotype: One end of the junction fails to match germline, which may point to a read error. The gene calls are TRBV13 and TRBJ2-6, with D perhaps TRBD1 (5 bases). The CDR3 length is 16 residues. From germline, CDR1 is PRHDT and CDR2 FYEKMQ (reference sequence). The CDR3 coding sequence is TGTGCCAGCAGCTTACTTAGGGTCTCTGGGGCCAACGTCCCGACTTTC. As protein: CASSLLRVSGANVPTF.

This clonotype was detected only a few times. This chain joins TRBV11-2 and TRBJ2-7; D unresolved. CDR3 length: 16 residues. Germline CDR1 is SGHAT and CDR2 is FQNNGV. V lost 5 bases and J lost 2, with 19 bases in between. Here the CDR3 DNA reads TGTGCCAGCAGCCACGCCGAGGCAGCCGTCCCCTACGAGCAGTACTTC. This encodes CASSHAEAAVPYEQYF.

Details on this clonotype: Sequence at one end of the junction differs from germline and may be a read error. The chain combines TRBV7-9 with TRBJ2-1; the match to TRBD1 covers 8 bases. The CDR3 totals 15 residues. The germline CDR1 and CDR2 sequences are SEHNR and FQNEAQ (reference sequence). CDR3 sequence reads: CASSAGTGGINGQFF. As DNA, the CDR3 is TGTGCCAGCTCAGCCGGGACAGGTGGTATTAATGGGCAGTTCTTC.

Note on this clonotype: A read error may explain this, as a much larger clone is one base away. This CDR3 is missing its conserved last phenylalanine or tryptophan, likely due to a read error. This rearrangement joins TRBV10-3 to TRBJ2-3, with 9 bases identical to TRBD2. The CDR3 consists of 17 residues. CDR1 is ENHRY, CDR2 SYGVKD, per germline. The V and J ends lost 4 bases and 0 bases, in that order; junction bases with no gene match: 8. The CDR3 protein is CAISGPSGTASTDTQYL. As DNA, the CDR3 is TGTGCCATCAGTGGGCCTAGCGGGACCGCTAGCACAGATACGCAGTATCTT.

This clonotype was found many times. This chain links TRBV6-5 with TRBJ2-3, with D tentatively TRBD1 (7 bases). Trimming cost V 3 bases and J 1 base, with 11 bases left between them. CDR1 and CDR2 from the germline V gene are MNHEY and SVGAGI. CDR3 size: 15 residues. CDR3: CASSYSRGGTDTQYF. The DNA for the CDR3 is TGTGCCAGCAGTTATTCCAGGGGGGGCACAGATACGCAGTATTTT.

This clonotype has a handful of counts. The chain combines TRBV4-1 with TRBJ2-1; the D gene is possibly TRBD1 (6 bases). V was trimmed by 7 bases and J by 5 bases, leaving 15 bases between them. The germline V gene has CDR1 MGHRA and CDR2 YSYEKL. The CDR3 has 14 residues. The CDR3 sequence: CASTSRDNNNEQFF. The DNA of the CDR3 is TGCGCCAGCACCTCCCGGGACAATAACAATGAGCAGTTCTTC.

The table lists this clonotype with many counts. This chain links TRBV4-1 with TRBJ2-1; possibly TRBD1 for D (5 bases). Germline V gene data show CDR1 as MGHRA and CDR2 as YSYEKL. V gave up 1 base and J gave up 8 bases, with 6 bases separating them. The CDR3 is made up of 12 amino acids. CDR3 protein: CASSQGRDEQFF. The CDR3, as DNA: TGCGCCAGCAGCCAAGGCAGGGATGAGCAGTTCTTC.

Many counts were recorded for this clonotype. The CDR3 here is CASSPLGEGTDTQYF. Written as DNA, the CDR3 is TGTGCCAGCAGTCCCCTCGGGGAGGGCACAGATACGCAGTATTTT. The V gene is TRBV12-3 or TRBV12-4, the J gene TRBJ2-3; weak D call: TRBD2 (6 bases). The CDR3 spans 15 residues. Trimming cost V 5 bases and J 1 base, with 13 bases left between them.

This clonotype was observed at least ten times. The rearrangement links TRBV4-3 to TRBJ2-5, with TRBD2 as a possible D gene (6 bases). CDR3 size: 16 residues. The V end lost 0 bases, the J end lost 0 bases, and 11 bases lay between the germline ends. CDR1 is LGHNA and CDR2 is YSLEER in the germline V gene. CDR3 bases: TGCGCCAGCAGCCAAGACATAGCGGCATACCAAGAGACCCAGTACTTC. Its protein is CASSQDIAAYQETQYF.

This clonotype occurred a few times. Written as DNA, the CDR3 is TGTGCCAGCAGCTCCCCGACTAGCGGCAGCGTCACCGGGGAGCTGTTTTTT. Translated: CASSSPTSGSVTGELFF. This sequence joins TRBV7-6 and TRBJ2-2, with 9 bases identical to TRBD2. The junction had 10 bases not matched to a gene; V was cut back by 4 bases and J by 4 bases. The CDR3 totals 17 residues. Germline V gene sequence: CDR1 SGHVS, CDR2 FNYEAQ.

There are many counts of this clonotype. This chain uses TRBV7-9 with TRBJ2-4, with D possibly matching TRBD2 (5 bases). Trimming left V 4 bases short and J 0 bases short, with 10 bases between. There are 15 residues in the CDR3. Germline V gives CDR1 SEHNR, CDR2 FQNEAQ (reference sequence). In DNA, the CDR3 is TGTGCCAGCAGCTCCGACTATCTAGCCAAAAACATTCAGTACTTC. Protein sequence: CASSSDYLAKNIQYF.